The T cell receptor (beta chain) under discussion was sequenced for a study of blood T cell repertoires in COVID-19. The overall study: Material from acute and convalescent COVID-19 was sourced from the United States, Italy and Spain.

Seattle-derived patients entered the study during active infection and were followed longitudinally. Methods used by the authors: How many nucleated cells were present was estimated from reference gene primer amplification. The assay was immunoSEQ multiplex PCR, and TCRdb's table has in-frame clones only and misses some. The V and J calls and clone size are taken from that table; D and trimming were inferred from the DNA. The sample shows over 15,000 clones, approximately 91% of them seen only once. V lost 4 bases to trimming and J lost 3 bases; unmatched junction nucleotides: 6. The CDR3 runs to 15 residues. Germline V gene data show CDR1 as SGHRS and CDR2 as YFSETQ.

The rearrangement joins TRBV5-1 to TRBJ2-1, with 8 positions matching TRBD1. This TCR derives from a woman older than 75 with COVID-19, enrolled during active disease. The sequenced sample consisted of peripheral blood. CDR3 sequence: CASSPRTGNYNEQFF. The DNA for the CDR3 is TGCGCCAGCAGCCCTAGGACAGGGAACTACAATGAGCAGTTCTTC.